This T cell receptor beta chain is drawn from a study of blood T cell repertoires in COVID-19. The repertoire was sequenced with immunoSEQ multiplex PCR; TCRdb's copy has only in-frame clones and lacks some. Here the sample spans over 55,000 clones, about 75% being singletons. In this sample, this clone turned up a few times. Germline CDR1 reads MGHRA; CDR2 reads YSYEKL. The CDR3 is made up of 14 amino acids. The V and J ends lost 0 bases and 7 bases respectively, with 12 bases between them. V and J are TRBV4-1 and TRBJ1-2; D may be TRBD1 (5 bases). The sequenced sample was peripheral blood. The source of this sequence is a human donor in a cohort sampled during active COVID-19. As DNA, the CDR3 is TGCGCCAGCAGCCAAGAAGGCAGGAGGGGTGGCTACACCTTC. This encodes CASSQEGRRGGYTF.